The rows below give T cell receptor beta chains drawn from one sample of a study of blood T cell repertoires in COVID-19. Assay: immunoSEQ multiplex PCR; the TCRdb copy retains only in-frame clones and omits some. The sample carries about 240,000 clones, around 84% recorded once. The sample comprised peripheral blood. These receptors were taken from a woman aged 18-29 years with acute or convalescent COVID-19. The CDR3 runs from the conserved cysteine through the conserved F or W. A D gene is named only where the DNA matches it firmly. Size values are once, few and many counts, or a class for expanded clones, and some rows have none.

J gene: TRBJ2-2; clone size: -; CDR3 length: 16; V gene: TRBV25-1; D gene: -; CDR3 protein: CASRGGKQLNTGELFF; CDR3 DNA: TGTGCCAGCAGGGGGGGAAAACAGTTGAACACCGGGGAGCTGTTTTTT
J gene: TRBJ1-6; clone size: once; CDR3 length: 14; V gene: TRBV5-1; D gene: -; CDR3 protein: CASSPGTLNSPLHF; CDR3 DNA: TGCGCCAGCAGCCCAGGGACACTGAATTCACCCCTCCACTTT
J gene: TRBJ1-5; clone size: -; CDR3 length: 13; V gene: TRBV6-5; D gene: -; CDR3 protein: CASSTGFGQPQHF; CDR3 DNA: TGTGCCAGCAGTACAGGGTTTGGGCAGCCCCAGCATTTT
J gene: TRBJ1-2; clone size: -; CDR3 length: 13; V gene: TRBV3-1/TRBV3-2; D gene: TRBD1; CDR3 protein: CASSPDRGNGYTF; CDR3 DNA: TGTGCCAGCAGCCCGGACAGGGGAAATGGCTACACCTTC
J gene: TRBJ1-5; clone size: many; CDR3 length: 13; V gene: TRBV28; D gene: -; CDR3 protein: CASSFSSNQPQHF; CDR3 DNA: TGTGCCAGCAGTTTTAGTAGCAATCAGCCCCAGCATTTT
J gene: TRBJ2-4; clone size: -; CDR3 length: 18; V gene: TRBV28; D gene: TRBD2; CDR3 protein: CASSLWLAGGSFGNIQYF; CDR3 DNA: TGTGCCAGCAGTTTGTGGCTAGCGGGAGGAAGCTTCGGAAACATTCAGTACTTC
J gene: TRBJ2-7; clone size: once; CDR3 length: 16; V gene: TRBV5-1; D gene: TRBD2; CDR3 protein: CASSLGTSGRPYEQYF; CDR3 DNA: TGCGCCAGCAGCTTGGGCACTAGCGGGAGGCCCTACGAGCAGTACTTC
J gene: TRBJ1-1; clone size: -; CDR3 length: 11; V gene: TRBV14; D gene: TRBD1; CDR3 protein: CASSQDREAFF; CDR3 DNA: TGTGCCAGCAGCCAGGACAGGGAAGCTTTCTTT
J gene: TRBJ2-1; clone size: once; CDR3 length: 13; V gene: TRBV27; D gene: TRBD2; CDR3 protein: CASSLGGYNEQFF; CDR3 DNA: TGTGCCAGCAGCCTGGGGGGGTACAATGAGCAGTTCTTC
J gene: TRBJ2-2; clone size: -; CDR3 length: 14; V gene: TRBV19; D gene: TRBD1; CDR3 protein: CASRDRVYTGELFF; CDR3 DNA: TGTGCCAGCCGGGACAGGGTTTACACCGGGGAGCTGTTTTTT
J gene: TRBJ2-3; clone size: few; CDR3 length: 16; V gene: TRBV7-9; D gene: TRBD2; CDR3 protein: CASRKIAGTSTDTQYF; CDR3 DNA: TGTGCCAGCAGAAAAATAGCGGGGACTAGCACAGATACGCAGTATTTT
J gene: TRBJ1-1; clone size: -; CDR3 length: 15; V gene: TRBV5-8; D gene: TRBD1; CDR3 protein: CASSSHRGGWTEAFF; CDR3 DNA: TGTGCCAGCAGCTCACACAGGGGTGGGTGGACTGAAGCTTTCTTT
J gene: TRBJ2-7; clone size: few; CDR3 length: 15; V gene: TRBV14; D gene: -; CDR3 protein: CASSQTQIIFYEQYF; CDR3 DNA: TGTGCCAGCAGCCAAACCCAGATAATATTCTACGAGCAGTACTTC
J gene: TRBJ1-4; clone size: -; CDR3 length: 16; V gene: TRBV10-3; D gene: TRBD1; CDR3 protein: CAISKTGSGTNEKLFF; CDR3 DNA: TGTGCCATCAGTAAGACAGGGAGCGGAACTAATGAAAAACTGTTTTTT
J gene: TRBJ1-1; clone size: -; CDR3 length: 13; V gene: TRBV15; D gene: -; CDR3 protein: CATSRDRGGEAFF; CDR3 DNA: TGTGCCACCAGCAGAGATCGAGGGGGAGAAGCTTTCTTT
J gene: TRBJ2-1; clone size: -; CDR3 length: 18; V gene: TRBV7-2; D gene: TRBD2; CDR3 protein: CASSLAGTGTSGFHEQFF; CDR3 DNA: TGTGCCAGCAGCTTAGCCGGAACCGGGACTAGCGGGTTTCATGAGCAGTTCTTC
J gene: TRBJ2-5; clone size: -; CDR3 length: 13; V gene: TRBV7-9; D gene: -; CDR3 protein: CASSHRDGETQYF; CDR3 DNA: TGTGCCAGCAGCCACCGGGATGGGGAGACCCAGTACTTC
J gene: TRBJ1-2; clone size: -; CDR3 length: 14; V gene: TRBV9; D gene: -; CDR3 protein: CASSTRTDIYGYTF; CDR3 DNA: TGTGCCAGCAGCACACGGACAGATATCTATGGCTACACCTTC
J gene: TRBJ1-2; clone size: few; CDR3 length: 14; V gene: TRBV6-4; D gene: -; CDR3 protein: CASSPSGRRDGYTF; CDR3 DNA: TGTGCCAGCAGTCCTTCAGGGAGGAGGGATGGCTACACCTTC
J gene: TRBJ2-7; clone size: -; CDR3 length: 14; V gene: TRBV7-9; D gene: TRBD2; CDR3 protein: CASSFTSGAYEQYF; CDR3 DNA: TGTGCCAGCAGCTTCACTAGCGGAGCCTACGAGCAGTACTTC
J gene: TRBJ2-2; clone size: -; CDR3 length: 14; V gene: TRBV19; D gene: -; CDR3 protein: CANHGTLNTGELFF; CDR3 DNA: TGTGCCAACCACGGGACACTGAACACCGGGGAGCTGTTTTTT
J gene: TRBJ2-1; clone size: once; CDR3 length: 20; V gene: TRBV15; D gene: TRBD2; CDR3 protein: CATSRGRGSSGRSGYNEQFF; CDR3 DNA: TGTGCCACCAGCAGAGGCAGGGGTTCTAGCGGGAGGTCCGGCTACAATGAGCAGTTCTTC
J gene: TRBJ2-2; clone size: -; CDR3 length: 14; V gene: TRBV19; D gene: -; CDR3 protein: CASSGRANTGELFF; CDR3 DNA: TGTGCCAGTAGTGGCCGGGCGAACACCGGGGAGCTGTTTTTT
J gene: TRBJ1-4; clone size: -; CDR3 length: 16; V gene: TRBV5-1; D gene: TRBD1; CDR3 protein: CASSLFPGQRGEKLFF; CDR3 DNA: TGCGCCAGCAGCTTGTTTCCGGGACAGAGGGGTGAAAAACTGTTTTTT
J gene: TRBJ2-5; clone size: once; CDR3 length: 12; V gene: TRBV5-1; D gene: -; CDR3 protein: CASSDPGETQYF; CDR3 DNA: TGCGCCAGCAGCGATCCCGGGGAGACCCAGTACTTC
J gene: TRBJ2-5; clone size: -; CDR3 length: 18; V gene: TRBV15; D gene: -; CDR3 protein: CATSRSPTGLQGGETQYF; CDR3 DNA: TGTGCCACCAGCAGATCCCCTACGGGACTACAGGGGGGAGAGACCCAGTACTTC
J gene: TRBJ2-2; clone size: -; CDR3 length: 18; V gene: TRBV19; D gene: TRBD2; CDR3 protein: CASSITSGRRKGTGELFF; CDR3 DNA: TGTGCCAGTAGTATTACTAGCGGGAGGAGGAAGGGCACCGGGGAGCTGTTTTTT
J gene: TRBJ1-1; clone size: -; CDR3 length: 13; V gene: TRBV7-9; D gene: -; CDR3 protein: CASSFVEGMEAFF; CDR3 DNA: TGTGCCAGCAGCTTCGTGGAGGGGATGGAGGCTTTCTTT